The T cell receptor (beta chain) described here comes from a study of cytomegalovirus exposure and HLA in healthy donors. About the research overall: Among roughly 190 million T cells, an earlier analysis found roughly 100 million unique TCR beta sequences. Study-level findings and limits: In a later analysis, compared with equally common non-associated chains, HLA-associated beta chains were more expanded. The majority of CMV-associated TCR beta chains were reported as apparently HLA-restricted in a later analysis.

A remark on this clone: The antigen is not known.

The study ran its PCR with 60 Vbeta and 13 Jbeta primers. Measured with immunoSEQ multiplex PCR; TCRdb has only the in-frame clones, and not every one. The profile shows fewer than 150,000 clones, approximately 80% of them singletons. V gave up 6 bases and J gave up 3 bases; unmatched junction bases: 8. CDR3 length: 14 amino acids. CDR1 and CDR2 (germline): KGHSH, LQKENI. V and J are TRBV18 and TRBJ2-7, with 7 bases aligning to TRBD1. Sequencing used PBMCs. This TCR was recovered from a man between 45 and 60 years old in good health and CMV-seropositive. CDR3: CASSPGTDYYEQYF. CDR3 DNA sequence: TGTGCCAGCTCCCCTGGGACAGACTACTACGAGCAGTACTTC.